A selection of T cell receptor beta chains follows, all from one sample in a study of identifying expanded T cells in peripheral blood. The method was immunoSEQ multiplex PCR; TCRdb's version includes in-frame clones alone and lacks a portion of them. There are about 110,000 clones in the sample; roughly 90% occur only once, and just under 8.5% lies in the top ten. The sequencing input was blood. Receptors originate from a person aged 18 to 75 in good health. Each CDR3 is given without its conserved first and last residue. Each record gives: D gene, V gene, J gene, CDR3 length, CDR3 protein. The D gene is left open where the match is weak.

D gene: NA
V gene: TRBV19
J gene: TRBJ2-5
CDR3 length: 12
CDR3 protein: ASSTQQRGETQY

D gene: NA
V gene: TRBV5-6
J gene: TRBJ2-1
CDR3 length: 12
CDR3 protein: ASSFSWVYNEQF

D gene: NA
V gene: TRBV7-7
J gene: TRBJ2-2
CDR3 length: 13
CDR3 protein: ASSVSGTNTGELF

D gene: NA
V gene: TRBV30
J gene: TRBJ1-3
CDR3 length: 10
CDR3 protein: ARGAGGNTIY

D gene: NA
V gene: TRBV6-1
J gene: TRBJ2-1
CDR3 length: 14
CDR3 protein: ASSEAQTPSYNEQF

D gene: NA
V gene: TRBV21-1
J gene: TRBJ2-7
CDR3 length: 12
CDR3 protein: ASSHRDRGYEQY

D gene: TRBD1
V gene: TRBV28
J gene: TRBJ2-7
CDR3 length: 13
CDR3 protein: ASRIPRDRVYEQY

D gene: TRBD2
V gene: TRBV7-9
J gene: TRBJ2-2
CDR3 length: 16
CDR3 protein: ASSPTPTSGLNTGELF

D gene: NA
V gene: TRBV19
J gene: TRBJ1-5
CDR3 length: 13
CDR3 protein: ASTPQGYRNQPQH

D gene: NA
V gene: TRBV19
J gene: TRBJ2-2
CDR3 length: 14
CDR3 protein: ASSIVASPNTGELF

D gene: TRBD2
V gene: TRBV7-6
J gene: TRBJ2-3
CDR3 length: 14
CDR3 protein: ASTLGGAGGPDTQY

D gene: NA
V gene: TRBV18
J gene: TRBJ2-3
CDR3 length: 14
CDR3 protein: ASSPGLGASTDTQY

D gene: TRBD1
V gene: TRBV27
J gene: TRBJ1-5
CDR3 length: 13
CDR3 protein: ASNSLQGAGQPQH

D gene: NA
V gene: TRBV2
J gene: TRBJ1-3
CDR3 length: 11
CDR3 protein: ASRAQGLSTIY

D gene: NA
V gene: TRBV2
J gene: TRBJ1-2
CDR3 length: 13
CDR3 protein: ASSETRQGGDGYT

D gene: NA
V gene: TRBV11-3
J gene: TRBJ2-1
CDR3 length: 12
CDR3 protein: ASSFHQRGNEQF

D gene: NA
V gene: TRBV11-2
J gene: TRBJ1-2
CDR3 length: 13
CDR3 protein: ASSPATGSFYGYT

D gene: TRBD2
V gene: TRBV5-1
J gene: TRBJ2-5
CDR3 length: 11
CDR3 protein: ASSWTSGETQY

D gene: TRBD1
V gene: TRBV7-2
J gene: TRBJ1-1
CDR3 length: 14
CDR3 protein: ASSRQGTRVNTEAF

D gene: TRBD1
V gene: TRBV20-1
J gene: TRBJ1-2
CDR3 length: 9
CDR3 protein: SAGQGNGYT

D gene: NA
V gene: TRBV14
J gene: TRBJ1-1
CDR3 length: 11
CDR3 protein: ASSPQLNTEAF

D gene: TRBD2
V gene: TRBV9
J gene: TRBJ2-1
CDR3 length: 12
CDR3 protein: ASSVVGTSDEQF

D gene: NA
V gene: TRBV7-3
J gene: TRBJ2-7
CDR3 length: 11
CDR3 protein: ASSSEGSYEQY

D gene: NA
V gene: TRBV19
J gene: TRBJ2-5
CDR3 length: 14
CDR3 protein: ASSMGSTGGQETQY

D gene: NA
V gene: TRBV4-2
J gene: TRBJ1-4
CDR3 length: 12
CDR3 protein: ASSPQGSHEKLF

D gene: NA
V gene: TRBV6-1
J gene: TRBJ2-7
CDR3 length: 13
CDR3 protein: AQHHQDKSKWEQY

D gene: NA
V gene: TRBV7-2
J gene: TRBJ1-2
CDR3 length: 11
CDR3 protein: ASSRDGIYGYT

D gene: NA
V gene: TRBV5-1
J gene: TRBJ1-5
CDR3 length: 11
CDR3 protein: ASSLAGDQPQH

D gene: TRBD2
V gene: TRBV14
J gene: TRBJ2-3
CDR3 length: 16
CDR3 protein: ASSQDWLAGGNTDTQY

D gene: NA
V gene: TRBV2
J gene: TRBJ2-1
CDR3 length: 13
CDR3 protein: ASRWDLGEGNEQF

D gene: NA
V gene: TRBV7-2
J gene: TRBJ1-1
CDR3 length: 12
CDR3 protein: ASSFRDGNTEAF

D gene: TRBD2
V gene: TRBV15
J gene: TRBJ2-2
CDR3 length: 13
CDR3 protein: ATSRGGGSGGELF

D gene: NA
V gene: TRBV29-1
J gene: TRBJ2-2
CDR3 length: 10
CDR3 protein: SVGANTGELF

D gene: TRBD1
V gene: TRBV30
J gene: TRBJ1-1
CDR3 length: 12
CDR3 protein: AWSRTGTLTEAF

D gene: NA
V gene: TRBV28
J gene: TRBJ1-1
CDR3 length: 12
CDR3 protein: ASSLRAMNTEAF

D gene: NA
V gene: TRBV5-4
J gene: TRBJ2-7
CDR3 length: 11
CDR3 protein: ASRRAPTYEQY

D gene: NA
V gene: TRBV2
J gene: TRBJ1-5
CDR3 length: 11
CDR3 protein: ASTGTNFQPQH

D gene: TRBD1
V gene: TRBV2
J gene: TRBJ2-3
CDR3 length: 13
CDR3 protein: ASTQGQGLSDTQY

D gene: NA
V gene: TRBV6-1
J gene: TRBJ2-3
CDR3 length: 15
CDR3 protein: ASSASTGGWSTDTQY

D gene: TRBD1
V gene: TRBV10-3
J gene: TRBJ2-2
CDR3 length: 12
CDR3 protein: ALWDREGTGELF

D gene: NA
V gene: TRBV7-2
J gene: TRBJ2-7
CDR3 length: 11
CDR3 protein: ASSYTTGARQY

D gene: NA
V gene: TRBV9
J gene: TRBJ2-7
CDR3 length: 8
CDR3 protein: ASSLHEQY

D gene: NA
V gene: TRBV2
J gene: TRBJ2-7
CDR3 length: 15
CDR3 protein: ASSDGPGWGEYYEQY

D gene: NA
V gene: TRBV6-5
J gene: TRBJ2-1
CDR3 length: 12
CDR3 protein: ASISKLKGNEQF